The 7 T cell receptor beta chains in this list originate from one sample, sequenced in a study of cytomegalovirus exposure and HLA in healthy donors. Vbeta (60) and Jbeta (13) primers were used in the PCR. Measured with immunoSEQ multiplex PCR; TCRdb has only the in-frame clones, and not every one. The sample lists 180,000 or so clones; approximately 71% were seen once. Sequencing was done on a sample of PBMCs. These receptors all stem from a middle-aged woman in good health and CMV-seropositive.

V is TRBV11-2 and J is TRBJ2-5; D not resolved. The CDR3 is 12 amino acids. The germline CDR1 and CDR2 sequences are SGHAT and FQNNGV. With 5 bases removed from V and 1 base from J, the gap between germline ends came to 5 bases. DNA for the CDR3: TGTGCCAGCAGCCCTCTCCAAGAGACCCAGTACTTC. Protein product: CASSPLQETQYF.

The chain's CDR3 is CASSRGTQETQYF. For the CDR3, the DNA is TGTGCCAGCAGCCGGGGAACACAAGAGACCCAGTACTTC. The gene calls are TRBV7-2 and TRBJ2-5; maybe TRBD2 (5 bases). From germline, CDR1 is SGHTA and CDR2 FQGNSA. CDR3 length: 13 residues. Trimming took 5 bases from V and 2 from J, leaving 9 bases between them.

CDR3 coding DNA: TGCAGCGTTGACCGGTCAGAAGGGGCTGAAGCTTTCTTT. Its translation: CSVDRSEGAEAFF. J is TRBJ1-1 and V is TRBV29-1; a possible D gene is TRBD1 (5 bases). The CDR3 sequence is 13 residues long. From germline, CDR1 is SQVTM and CDR2 ANQGSEA. V dropped 3 bases and J dropped 6 bases, with 14 bases sitting between them.

This clone was seen a handful of times. The V and J genes are TRBV6-1 and TRBJ2-7, with TRBD2 matching 13 bases. Germline CDR1 MNHNS, CDR2 SASEGT. V was pared by 6 bases and J by 5 bases, with 7 bases of the junction left unmatched. The CDR3 contains 15 residues. Here the CDR3 DNA reads TGTGCCAGCAGGGGGGGACTAGCGGGAAACCACGAGCAGTACTTC. Translating it yields CASRGGLAGNHEQYF.

The chain has TRBV30 and TRBJ2-1; D gene uncertain. The ends were cut back, 2 bases at V and 0 bases at J, with 11 bases in the middle. CDR3 length: 15 residues. Germline CDR1 reads GTSNPN; CDR2 reads SVGIG (reference sequence). CDR3 nucleotides: TGTGCCTGGAGTCGTCACGGGTTCTCCTACAATGAGCAGTTCTTC. The encoded protein is CAWSRHGFSYNEQFF.

The J gene is TRBJ2-1, the V gene TRBV18; a possible D gene is TRBD1 (6 bases). Germline V gene lookup returns CDR1 KGHSH and CDR2 LQKENI. V was shortened by 10 bases and J by 1 base, with 23 bases between the two germline ends. CDR3 length: 17 residues. The CDR3 nucleotides are TGTGCCACCACCCTCGGGGTCCTCACAGGGTCCTACAATGAGCAGTTCTTC. It specifies CATTLGVLTGSYNEQFF.

V gene TRBV4-2 combines with J gene TRBJ2-4, with 12 bases identical to TRBD2. CDR1 is LGHNA and CDR2 is YNFKEQ in the germline V gene. The CDR3 runs to 17 residues. Trimming took 3 bases from V and 8 from J; bases not matched to a gene: 11. The CDR3 coding sequence is TGTGCCAGCAGCCAGCGACTAGCGGGGGAGGGTGGCGACATTCAGTACTTC. It translates to CASSQRLAGEGGDIQYF.